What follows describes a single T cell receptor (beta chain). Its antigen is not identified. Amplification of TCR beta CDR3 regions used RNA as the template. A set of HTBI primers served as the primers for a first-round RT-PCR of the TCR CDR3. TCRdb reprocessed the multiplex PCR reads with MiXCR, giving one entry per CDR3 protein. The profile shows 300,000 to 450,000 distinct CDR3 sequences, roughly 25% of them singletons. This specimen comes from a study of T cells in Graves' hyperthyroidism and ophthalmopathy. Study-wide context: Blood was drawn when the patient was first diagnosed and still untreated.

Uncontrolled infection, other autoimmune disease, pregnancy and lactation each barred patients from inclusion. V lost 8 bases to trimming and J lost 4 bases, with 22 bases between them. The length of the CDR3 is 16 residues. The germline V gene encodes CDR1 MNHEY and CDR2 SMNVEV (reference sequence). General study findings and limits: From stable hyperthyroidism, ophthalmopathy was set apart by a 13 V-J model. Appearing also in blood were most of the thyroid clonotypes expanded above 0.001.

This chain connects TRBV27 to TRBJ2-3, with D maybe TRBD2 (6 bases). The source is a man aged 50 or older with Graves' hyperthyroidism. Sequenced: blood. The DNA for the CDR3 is TGTGCCAGCGGCGCAGAAGCGGGCAGAGGGGCAGATACGCAGTATTTT. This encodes CASGAEAGRGADTQYF.